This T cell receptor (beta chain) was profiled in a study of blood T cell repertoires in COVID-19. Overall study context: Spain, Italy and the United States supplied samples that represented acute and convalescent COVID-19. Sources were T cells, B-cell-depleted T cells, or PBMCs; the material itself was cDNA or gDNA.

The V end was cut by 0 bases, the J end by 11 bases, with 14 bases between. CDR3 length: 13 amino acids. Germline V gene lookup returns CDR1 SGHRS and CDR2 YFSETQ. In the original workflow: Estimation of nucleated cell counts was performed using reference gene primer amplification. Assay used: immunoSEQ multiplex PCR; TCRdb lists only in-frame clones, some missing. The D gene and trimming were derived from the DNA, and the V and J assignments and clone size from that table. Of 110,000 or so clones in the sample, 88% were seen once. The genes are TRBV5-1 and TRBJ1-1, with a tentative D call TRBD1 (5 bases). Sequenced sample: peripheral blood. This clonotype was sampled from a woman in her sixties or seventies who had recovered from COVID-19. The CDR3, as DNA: TGCGCCAGCAGCTTGGAGTTCCAGGGTAACGCTTTCTTT. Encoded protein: CASSLEFQGNAFF.